This TCR beta chain appears in the sequencing data of a study of blood T cell repertoires in COVID-19 (dated by TCRdb to 2018 to 2021). Regarding the complete study: The collaborator samples originated in the United States, Italy and Spain and spanned the acute and convalescent phases of COVID-19. Where HLA class I and class II types were available, the types were taken from metadata supplied by the sample provider, not from assay-based typing. The prospective study material was composed of cDNA or gDNA derived from T cells, B-cell-depleted T cells, or PBMCs. The samples were drawn from two sources: the first 160 participants of the ongoing ImmuneRACE study, and 1,000 to 1,500 subjects contributed by 6 global collaborators. Nearly every sample came with metadata listing a de-identified subject ID, COVID-19 status, age in years and sex. Deeply sampled blood TCRbeta repertoires from subjects exposed to, actively infected with, or recovered from COVID-19 were included in the dataset. A freely available public database, intended as a resource for researchers studying the immune response to SARS-CoV-2, is where the repertoires were released.

TCRbeta CDR3 regions were amplified from genomic DNA using the immunoSEQ Assay, a bias-controlled multiplex PCR. The original pipeline was this. Within the assay, amplification of reference gene primers was used to estimate how many nucleated cells each sample contained. To quantify the absolute abundance of each unique TCRbeta CDR3 rearrangement, sequence reads were collapsed and filtered. Productive Simpson clonality was computed per sample as the square root of Simpson's diversity index over productive rearrangements. TCRdb re-hosts the immuneACCESS table, in-frame sequences only. Its copies lack some clones; in the studies checked, an unresolved V gene accounts for under half of them, and the cause for the rest is not known. V, J and clone size are those of that table, while D and trimming were read from the DNA. The sample table holds about 110,000 clones, of which around 74% were seen once. Of the sample, 7.6% falls within the top ten clones.

Each collaborating institution followed its own protocols to collect whole blood in K2EDTA tubes. For TCRbeta analysis, collaborators shipped samples as frozen whole blood, isolated PBMCs, or DNA extracted from either of those sample types. Findings and caveats that apply to the study as a whole: Clinical and demographic metadata were provided uncurated, with the amount varying by source and participant.

The trim is 6 bases for V and 8 bases for J, with a gap of 16 bases between the germline ends. CDR1 and CDR2 are read off the germline V gene (reference sequence) as SEHNR and FQNEAQ. Counted from cysteine to phenylalanine, this CDR3 has 13 amino acids. The only DNA kept is the CDR3, 39 bases in frame from the first base. Points on this clone: What antigen it recognizes has not been identified. The record has no base qualities; no much larger clone is one base away.

Material for sequencing was peripheral blood. The V and J genes are TRBV7-9 and TRBJ1-1, with the D gene call left open. The source of this sequence is a woman aged 55-70 years with acute or convalescent COVID-19. The DNA sequence is given as TGTGCCAGCAGTCTCTCATCGCCTACGGAAGCTTTCTTT. Translated, it reads CASSLSSPTEAFF. The reference TRBV7-9 and TRBJ1-1 proteins fill in what lies around the CDR3, so the full variable domain reads DTGVSQNPRHKITKRGQNVTFRCDPISEHNRLYWYRQTLGQGPEFLTYFQNEAQLEKSRLLSDRFSAERPKGSFSTLEIQRTEQGDSAMYLCASSLSSPTEAFFGQGTRLTVV.